Listed below are T cell receptor beta chains from one sample, sequenced in a study of radiotherapy plus CTLA-4 blockade in lung cancer. Here immunoSEQ multiplex PCR was the method, and the copy in TCRdb shows in-frame clones only, minus some. The sample includes about 120,000 clones, roughly 74% of them seen just once. Specimen: peripheral blood, collected from a patient treated with radiotherapy plus ipilimumab. Source of these receptors: a human donor with non-small cell lung cancer who had a partial response to radiotherapy plus ipilimumab. CDR3s include the opening cysteine and the closing phenylalanine or tryptophan. Fields, in order: D gene, clone size, V gene, CDR3 protein. A D gene is named only where the DNA matches it firmly. Clone size is given for some rows only: seen once, a few or many times, or a class if the clone is expanded.

>NA|NA|TRBV30
CAWSVAGPSQNSPLHF
>TRBD2|few|TRBV15
CATSSLTSGSYNEQFF
>TRBD2|NA|TRBV19
CASSIPGTSGMETQYF
>TRBD1|NA|TRBV29-1
CSAQGTDTQYF
>NA|NA|TRBV29-1
CSVEQRDYGYTF
>NA|NA|TRBV19
CASIKNNEQFF
>TRBD1|NA|TRBV5-1
CASSLLTGYNEQFF
>TRBD2|NA|TRBV28
CASSPLTSGTQYF
>NA|once|TRBV2
CASSGEKNTEAFF
>NA|once|TRBV6-1
CASSRIGGEPQHF
>NA|NA|TRBV18
CASSLDSQAGELFF
>NA|few|TRBV4-1
CASGGVGFGTIYF
>TRBD2|NA|TRBV19
CASSMRLAGEETQYF
>TRBD2|NA|TRBV7-7
CASSARGVAGEETQYF
>NA|few|TRBV20-1
CSVKLSTEAFF
>TRBD1|few|TRBV28
CASIQGANEKLFF
>NA|few|TRBV5-4
CASRSAGGLFYGYTF
>TRBD1|NA|TRBV28
CASSSSRNQGALAYTF
>NA|once|TRBV9
CASSARGEGAAITDTQYF
>TRBD2|NA|TRBV27
CASSLRVGGNNEQFF
>NA|once|TRBV28
CASSPTGWVGTGELFF
>NA|NA|TRBV6-5
CASKGPLRETQYF
>TRBD2|NA|TRBV19
CASSIGRGRANEQFF
>NA|few|TRBV27
CASSLSRVGGGSPLHF
>TRBD2|NA|TRBV7-9
CASSRGETYNEQFF
>NA|NA|TRBV6-5
CASSPSPYEQYF